These 18 T cell receptor beta chains came from one sample sequenced in a study of blood T cell repertoires in COVID-19. Method: immunoSEQ multiplex PCR; TCRdb's copy keeps in-frame clones and lacks some. The sample includes 350,000 to 400,000 clones, around 91% seen only once; the top ten take approximately 7%. The source material was peripheral blood. The receptors come from a man younger than 35 with active or convalescent COVID-19.

CDR3 DNA sequence: TGTGCCAGCAGCTTAGTTGGGCGGGAGCTGACAGATACGCAGTATTTT. This gives the protein CASSLVGRELTDTQYF. The chain carries TRBV11-2 and TRBJ2-3, with 7 positions matching TRBD2. The CDR3 loop spans 16 amino acids. The ends lost 1 base at V and 3 bases at J; junction bases unmatched: 7. Germline lookup yields CDR1 SGHAT and CDR2 FQNNGV.

The rearrangement uses TRBV29-1 and TRBJ2-1; tentatively, D is TRBD2 (5 bases). V lost 3 bases to trimming and J lost 5 bases, with 11 bases between them. The CDR3 spans 13 residues. Germline V gene sequence: CDR1 SQVTM, CDR2 ANQGSEA. This CDR3 reads CSVDKDGNNEQFF. The CDR3 DNA follows: TGCAGCGTTGATAAGGACGGGAACAATGAGCAGTTCTTC.

A word on this clone: One end of the junction fails to match germline, which may point to a read error. This rearrangement joins TRBV6-2 or TRBV6-3 to TRBJ2-1; perhaps TRBD2 as D (5 bases). Per germline, CDR1 MNHEY and CDR2 SVGEGT. This CDR3 spans 15 amino acids. The CDR3 here is CASSFGPKEGNQQFF. Written as DNA, the CDR3 is TGTGCCAGCAGTTTTGGGCCAAAAGAGGGCAATCAGCAGTTCTTC.

The chain has TRBV7-2 and TRBJ1-6; TRBD1 is a possible D gene (6 bases). V was shortened by 5 bases and J by 4 bases, with 24 bases between the two germline ends. Germline assignment: CDR1 SGHTA and CDR2 FQGNSA. The CDR3 sequence is 19 residues long. The CDR3 spells CASSPTMITGQKYNSPLHF. Here the CDR3 DNA reads TGTGCCAGCAGCCCCACGATGATTACGGGACAAAAATATAATTCACCCCTCCACTTT.

The chain has TRBV2 and TRBJ2-1, with TRBD2 matching 8 bases. The length of the CDR3 is 14 residues. V dropped 4 bases and J dropped 9; count of bases not matched to a gene: 8. CDR1 SNHLY and CDR2 FYNNEI come from the germline V gene. CDR3 nucleotides: TGTGCCAGCAGTGGGACTAGCACCCCCCCTGAGCAGTTCTTC. Translation gives CASSGTSTPPEQFF.

This clone has a single count. This chain links TRBV18 with TRBJ1-1; tentative D call: TRBD1 (5 bases). CDR3 length equals 15 residues. CDR1 KGHSH and CDR2 LQKENI come from the germline V gene. Trimming took 2 bases from V and 2 from J, leaving 12 bases between them. The CDR3 DNA reads as TGTGCCAGCTCACCAGTTGCAGGGACTAACACTGAAGCTTTCTTT. This encodes CASSPVAGTNTEAFF.

The chain carries TRBV27 and TRBJ1-6; TRBD1 matches 7 bases. With 6 bases clipped from V and 7 bases from J, the junction kept 9 bases outside the gene matches. There are 15 residues in the CDR3. Germline V gene sequence: CDR1 MNHEY, CDR2 SMNVEV (reference sequence). The DNA of the CDR3 is TGTGCCAGCAGCGTAGGGTGGGACAGAAATTCACCCCTCCACTTT. Its translation is CASSVGWDRNSPLHF.

The gene calls are TRBV15 and TRBJ2-7; TRBD2 matches at 8 bases. The V and J ends lost 2 bases and 4 bases, in that order; junction bases with no gene match: 10. Germline values: CDR1 LNHNV, CDR2 YYDKDF (reference sequence). This CDR3 comprises 16 residues. In nucleotides, the CDR3 is TGTGCCACCAGCAGATCACACGGGGGGGTTTCGTACGAGCAGTACTTC. Protein sequence: CATSRSHGGVSYEQYF.

The rearrangement links TRBV6-4 to TRBJ2-1; 8 positions match TRBD2. V lost 6 bases to trimming and J lost 0 bases; unmatched junction nucleotides: 4. Germline CDR1 MRHNA, CDR2 SNTAGT. CDR3 length: 15 amino acids. CDR3 in amino acids: CASSTGGASYNEQFF. In nucleotides, the CDR3 is TGTGCCAGCAGCACGGGGGGGGCCTCCTACAATGAGCAGTTCTTC.

This clone appeared once. V gene TRBV11-1 combines with J gene TRBJ2-1, with D tentatively TRBD2 (6 bases). Germline loops: CDR1 SGHAT, CDR2 FQDESV (reference sequence). V was shortened by 4 bases and J by 8 bases, with 18 bases between the two germline ends. This CDR3 has 15 residues. CDR3 residues: CASSSSRETRYEQFF. The CDR3 coding sequence is TGTGCCAGCAGCTCTTCACGGGAGACTCGATATGAGCAGTTCTTC.

This clone is a singleton in its sample. The chain employs TRBV19 and TRBJ1-2; the D is unclear. From germline, CDR1 is LNHDA and CDR2 SQIVND (reference sequence). Trimming pared 7 bases from V and 2 bases from J, leaving 11 bases between. The length of the CDR3 is 13 residues. CDR3 bases: TGTGCCAGTACCGAGACACGGAACTATGGCTACACCTTC. Amino acids: CASTETRNYGYTF.

The sample holds one count of this clone. CDR3 protein: CASSSRLEQYF. Written as DNA, the CDR3 is TGTGCCAGCAGTTCGAGGCTTGAGCAGTACTTC. The chain combines TRBV6-5 with TRBJ2-7; no clear D gene. In germline, CDR1 is MNHEY, CDR2 SVGAGI. The CDR3 is made up of 11 amino acids. Trimming took off 4 bases at V and 7 bases at J, with 8 bases between the two ends.

Only a few counts were recorded for this clone. The V gene is TRBV2, the J gene TRBJ1-6; maybe TRBD1 (6 bases). The CDR3 has 15 residues. The ends were cut back, 10 bases at V and 9 bases at J, with 22 bases in the middle. Germline CDR1 reads SNHLY; CDR2 reads FYNNEI. CDR3 nucleotide sequence: TGTGCCACTATGAGAAGGACAGATGGGAGTTCACCCCTCCACTTT. Protein: CATMRRTDGSSPLHF. The whole variable domain, filled in from reference TRBV2 and TRBJ1-6, reads EPEVTQTPSHQVTQMGQEVILRCVPISNHLYFYWYRQILGQKVEFLVSFYNNEISEKSEIFDDQFSVERPDGSNFTLKIRSTKLEDSAMYFCATMRRTDGSSPLHFGNGTRLTVT.

The rearrangement links TRBV11-2 to TRBJ2-7; D is possibly TRBD1 (5 bases). This CDR3 is built from 13 residues. Germline CDR1 and CDR2: SGHAT and FQNNGV. Trimming shortened V by 2 bases and J by 4 bases, and 9 bases separated the two germline ends. The CDR3 is CASSLRGWYEQYF. For the CDR3, the DNA is TGTGCCAGCAGCTTAAGGGGTTGGTACGAGCAGTACTTC.

V usage is TRBV6-5 and J usage is TRBJ1-1; 12 bases align to TRBD1. This CDR3 is 15 amino acids long. The ends lost 5 bases at V and 5 bases at J; junction bases unmatched: 6. Germline V gene data show CDR1 as MNHEY and CDR2 as SVGAGI. The CDR3 sequence is CASSNRDRGPTEAFF. The CDR3 region has the DNA TGTGCCAGCAGTAACCGGGACAGGGGGCCTACTGAAGCTTTCTTT.

The rearrangement uses TRBV18 and TRBJ1-5; TRBD1 might be the D (6 bases). The V end lost 1 base, the J end lost 0 bases, and 22 bases lay between the germline ends. The germline V gene encodes CDR1 KGHSH and CDR2 LQKENI. The CDR3 runs 20 residues. In DNA form, the CDR3 reads TGTGCCAGCTCACCACATAATAATCGAGACAGGAGATTTAGCAATCAGCCCCAGCATTTT. It is translated as CASSPHNNRDRRFSNQPQHF.

The V gene is TRBV4-1, the J gene TRBJ1-3; D call uncertain. Trimming took 0 bases from V and 3 from J, leaving 12 bases between them. Germline assignment: CDR1 MGHRA and CDR2 YSYEKL. The CDR3 contains 16 residues. CDR3 in amino acids: CASSQDLSGYGNTIYF. CDR3 bases: TGCGCCAGCAGCCAAGATCTTTCGGGGTATGGAAACACCATATATTTT.

The rearrangement uses TRBV12-5 and TRBJ2-7; 11 bases line up with TRBD2. The CDR3 length is 17 residues. V shed 1 base, J shed 1 base, and the junction held 6 bases outside the gene matches. Per germline, CDR1 LGHNT and CDR2 FRNRAP. Here the CDR3 reads CASGLGSTSGGSYEQYF. The CDR3 DNA reads as TGTGCTAGTGGTTTGGGGTCAACTAGCGGGGGTTCCTACGAGCAGTACTTC.